This TCR beta chain came from a study of CD8+ T cells in alopecia areata. RNA was isolated and reverse transcribed to cDNA, the sequencing template. Sequenced by immunoSEQ multiplex PCR; TCRdb stores in-frame clones only, minus some. The data contain 30,000 to 40,000 clones, about three quarters of them singletons. Obtained from alopecia areata patients were lesional scalp punch biopsies along with peripheral blood. The authors sorted CD4+ and CD8+ T cells from PBMCs. This CDR3 has 11 residues. The germline V gene encodes CDR1 LNHNV and CDR2 YYDKDF (reference sequence). The V end lost 1 base, the J end lost 5 bases, and 3 bases lay between the germline ends.

This receptor was taken from a human donor with alopecia areata. The chain carries TRBV15 and TRBJ2-7; the D is unclear. The sequencing input was NKG2D-low CD8+ T cells sorted from blood. CDR3 sequence: CATSRANEQYF. In nucleotides, the CDR3 is TGTGCCACCAGCAGAGCTAACGAGCAGTACTTC.